This is a list of T cell receptor beta chains from one sample in a study of shared clonotypes between healthy human individuals. Clones were sequenced by immunoSEQ multiplex PCR, and TCRdb holds only the in-frame ones, with some missing. The repertoire includes more than 1,200,000 clones, 98% of them detected once, and about 0.34% sits in the top ten. Source material: naive CD4+ T cells sorted from blood. The receptor set was obtained from a man aged 25 to 40 in good health. The CDR3 runs from the conserved cysteine through the conserved F or W. Fields, in order: J gene, V gene, CDR3 protein.

j_call: TRBJ1-4
v_call: TRBV18
cdr3_aa: CASSPTPTNEKLFF

j_call: TRBJ2-2
v_call: TRBV6-5
cdr3_aa: CASSYLAGKVGGELFF

j_call: TRBJ2-7
v_call: TRBV11-2
cdr3_aa: CASSPRTGPRDEQYF

j_call: TRBJ2-1
v_call: TRBV10-2
cdr3_aa: CASSEGGQGFNEQFF

j_call: TRBJ1-5
v_call: TRBV5-5
cdr3_aa: CASSRSRAGVGVGSSIF

j_call: TRBJ2-6
v_call: TRBV2
cdr3_aa: CASSETGPGANVLTF

j_call: TRBJ2-3
v_call: TRBV28
cdr3_aa: CASSSITDTQYF

j_call: TRBJ1-4
v_call: TRBV5-1
cdr3_aa: CASSRDRGLEKLFF

j_call: TRBJ2-4
v_call: TRBV27
cdr3_aa: CASSMSGSGIIQYF

j_call: TRBJ2-5
v_call: TRBV7-2
cdr3_aa: CASSPRARQETQYF